The rows below give T cell receptor beta chains drawn from one sample of a study of PD-1 blockade in mismatch repair-deficient tumors. Assay used: immunoSEQ multiplex PCR; TCRdb lists only in-frame clones, some missing. The sample includes roughly 37,000 clones, 80% to 85% seen only once; the top ten take approximately 0.98%. Material: PBMCs, obtained 38 weeks after starting pembrolizumab. The receptor source for this set is an adult with mismatch repair-deficient cancer. The CDR3 runs from the conserved cysteine through the conserved F or W. A D gene is named only where the DNA matches it firmly. Some rows have no size entry. The others give once, few or many, or a class for an expanded clone.

D gene: TRBD1
J gene: TRBJ1-5
clone size: once
CDR3 length: 13
V gene: TRBV30
CDR3 DNA: TGTGCCTGGAGTCCAGGGGGAAGACAGCCCCAGCATTTT
CDR3 protein: CAWSPGGRQPQHF

D gene: -
J gene: TRBJ1-5
clone size: -
CDR3 length: 15
V gene: TRBV15
CDR3 DNA: TGTGCCACCAGCAGAGGGATCGAAAGCCGGGAACCCCAGCATTTT
CDR3 protein: CATSRGIESREPQHF

D gene: -
J gene: TRBJ2-7
clone size: -
CDR3 length: 14
V gene: TRBV30
CDR3 DNA: TGTGCCTCGACCTGGTGGGGACACTCCTACGAGCAGTACTTC
CDR3 protein: CASTWWGHSYEQYF

D gene: TRBD2
J gene: TRBJ2-7
clone size: -
CDR3 length: 16
V gene: TRBV7-9
CDR3 DNA: TGTGCCAGCAGAAACTTCCCGGGGGGGGATATCAACGAGCAGTACTTC
CDR3 protein: CASRNFPGGDINEQYF

D gene: TRBD1
J gene: TRBJ2-7
clone size: -
CDR3 length: 14
V gene: TRBV19
CDR3 DNA: TGTGCCAGTAGTACCCGGACAGGGCCCTACGAGCAGTACTTC
CDR3 protein: CASSTRTGPYEQYF

D gene: TRBD2
J gene: TRBJ2-1
clone size: -
CDR3 length: 17
V gene: TRBV11-2
CDR3 DNA: TGTGCCAGCAGCTCCGGGACTAGCGGGTCCCGGGGCAATGAGCAGTTCTTC
CDR3 protein: CASSSGTSGSRGNEQFF

D gene: TRBD2
J gene: TRBJ2-2
clone size: few
CDR3 length: 16
V gene: TRBV9
CDR3 DNA: TGTGCCAGCAGCAGACGGGGGGATTCGAACACCGGGGAGCTGTTTTTT
CDR3 protein: CASSRRGDSNTGELFF

D gene: -
J gene: TRBJ2-3
clone size: -
CDR3 length: 14
V gene: TRBV29-1
CDR3 DNA: TGCAGCGCCGTAATACAACTAAACACAGATACGCAGTATTTT
CDR3 protein: CSAVIQLNTDTQYF

D gene: -
J gene: TRBJ2-5
clone size: -
CDR3 length: 14
V gene: TRBV11-3
CDR3 DNA: TGTGCCAGCAGCTTTCTCTTGGCTCAAGAGACCCAGTACTTC
CDR3 protein: CASSFLLAQETQYF

D gene: TRBD1
J gene: TRBJ2-7
clone size: -
CDR3 length: 12
V gene: TRBV28
CDR3 DNA: TGTGCCAGCCGCGTACAGGGGTTTGGGCAGTACTTC
CDR3 protein: CASRVQGFGQYF

D gene: -
J gene: TRBJ2-2
clone size: -
CDR3 length: 17
V gene: TRBV19
CDR3 DNA: TGTGCCAGTAGTTCCCGGACTACCCCGACAGGGACCGGGGAGCTGTTTTTT
CDR3 protein: CASSSRTTPTGTGELFF